A selection of T cell receptor beta chains follows, all from one sample in a study of identical twins. TCRdb redid the calling of the 5' RACE reads with MiXCR, one entry per CDR3 protein. The sample includes approximately 490,000 distinct CDR3 sequences, approximately 20% seen only once; the top ten take around 0.48%. These data were also reused for a study on yellow fever vaccine responses in identical twins.

Material: CD4+ T cells sorted from blood. Every receptor here comes from a woman under 30 in good health. Each CDR3 is given with its conserved first and last residue. A D gene is named only where the DNA matches it firmly. Only some rows state a clone size, as once, few, many or a class for expanded clones.

D gene,clone size,J gene,V gene,CDR3 protein,CDR3 DNA
-,-,TRBJ2-1,TRBV7-9,CASSHSRDEQFF,TGTGCCAGCAGCCACTCCAGGGATGAGCAGTTCTTC
TRBD2,-,TRBJ2-1,TRBV7-9,CASSPVTSGRESKQFF,TGTGCCAGCAGCCCGGTGACTAGCGGGAGGGAAAGTAAGCAGTTCTTC
-,few,TRBJ1-1,TRBV12-3/TRBV12-4,CASSWTVKNTEAFF,TGTGCCAGCAGTTGGACAGTGAAGAACACTGAAGCTTTCTTT
-,few,TRBJ1-3,TRBV28,CASSFRTGSSSGNTIYF,TGTGCCAGCAGTTTTCGGACGGGAAGCAGCTCTGGAAACACCATATATTTT
-,-,TRBJ2-5,TRBV12-3/TRBV12-4,CASSRPPGRETQYF,TGTGCCAGCAGTCGCCCACCGGGACGGGAGACCCAGTACTTC
-,-,TRBJ1-5,TRBV6-1,CASMESYQPQHF,TGTGCCAGCATGGAGAGCTATCAGCCCCAGCATTTT
-,-,TRBJ2-1,TRBV11-3,CASSLRRGPYNEQFF,TGTGCCAGCAGCTTACGTAGAGGCCCTTACAATGAGCAGTTCTTC
-,-,TRBJ2-2,TRBV20-1,CSASGPRGGGTGELFF,TGCAGTGCTAGCGGACCCAGGGGGGGAGGCACCGGGGAGCTGTTTTTT
-,-,TRBJ2-2,TRBV3-1,CASSQGVTSTGELFF,TGTGCCAGCAGCCAAGGGGTCACAAGCACCGGGGAGCTGTTTTTT
-,-,TRBJ2-3,TRBV5-1,CASLLGYTQYF,TGCGCCAGCCTGCTCGGATATACGCAGTATTTT
TRBD2,few,TRBJ2-3,TRBV12-3/TRBV12-4,CASSFLLAGVGDTQYF,TGTGCCAGCAGTTTTTTATTAGCGGGAGTTGGAGATACGCAGTATTTT
-,-,TRBJ2-3,TRBV11-2,CASSLEGVRGKGPDTQYF,TGTGCCAGCAGCTTAGAGGGCGTTCGGGGGAAGGGTCCAGATACGCAGTATTTT
-,many,TRBJ1-6,TRBV11-1,CASSFGADRSPLHF,TGTGCCAGCAGCTTTGGGGCGGACCGGTCACCCCTCCACTTT
TRBD1,many,TRBJ2-3,TRBV20-1,CSAPDREGTDTQYF,TGCAGTGCACCGGACAGGGAAGGGACAGATACGCAGTATTTT
-,-,TRBJ2-1,TRBV24-1,CATSPRLSSYNEQFF,TGTGCCACCAGCCCAAGGCTAAGCTCCTACAATGAGCAGTTCTTC
TRBD2,many,TRBJ2-7,TRBV20-1,CSAIVTSGYEQYF,TGCAGTGCCATTGTTACTAGCGGCTACGAGCAGTACTTC
-,once,TRBJ1-1,TRBV20-1,CSARGRVNTEAFF,TGCAGTGCTAGGGGCAGGGTGAACACTGAAGCTTTCTTT
-,-,TRBJ2-5,TRBV5-1,CASSTGPEKETQYF,TGCGCCAGCAGTACTGGGCCAGAGAAAGAGACCCAGTACTTC
-,-,TRBJ1-2,TRBV5-5,CARRRYGYTF,TGTGCTAGGCGGCGCTATGGCTACACCTTC
-,-,TRBJ2-2,TRBV21-1,CASSKREGNTGELFF,TGTGCCAGCAGCAAGCGGGAGGGGAACACCGGGGAGCTGTTTTTT
TRBD1,many,TRBJ1-1,TRBV7-9,CASSFGTGVRNTEAFF,TGTGCCAGCAGCTTCGGAACAGGGGTCCGGAACACTGAAGCTTTCTTT
-,few,TRBJ2-1,TRBV11-2,CASSLEAYGEQFF,TGTGCCAGCAGCTTAGAGGCTTATGGTGAGCAGTTCTTC
TRBD1,-,TRBJ1-1,TRBV20-1,CSALTGTNTEAFF,TGCAGTGCCTTGACAGGGACGAACACTGAAGCTTTCTTT
-,-,TRBJ2-2,TRBV12-3/TRBV12-4,CASSQARRTGELFF,TGTGCCAGCAGCCAAGCGAGACGCACCGGGGAGCTGTTTTTT
-,-,TRBJ1-2,TRBV7-9,CASSLNGPELKTF,TGTGCCAGCAGCTTAAACGGCCCCGAGCTTAAGACCTTC
-,-,TRBJ1-2,TRBV7-2,CASSSGTGRSYGYTF,TGTGCCAGCAGCTCAGGGACCGGGAGAAGCTATGGCTACACCTTC
TRBD1,-,TRBJ1-2,TRBV7-8,CASSLPSVRAGGDYNYGYTF,TGTGCCAGCAGCTTACCCTCAGTACGGGCAGGGGGCGACTATAACTATGGCTACACCTTC
-,few,TRBJ2-7,TRBV7-9,CASSLYPETYEQYF,TGTGCCAGCAGCTTATATCCTGAAACCTACGAGCAGTACTTC
TRBD2,-,TRBJ2-5,TRBV20-1,CCATGTSGREFQETQYF,TGCTGCGCCACCGGGACTAGCGGGAGGGAGTTTCAAGAGACCCAGTACTTC
-,-,TRBJ1-4,TRBV14,CASSQVGPREKLFF,TGTGCCAGCAGCCAAGTAGGGCCACGGGAAAAACTGTTTTTT
-,-,TRBJ2-7,TRBV5-1,CASSLARLSAYEQYF,TGCGCCAGCAGCTTGGCTCGACTATCAGCCTACGAGCAGTACTTC
TRBD1,few,TRBJ2-2,TRBV20-1,CSAREPRGTPGELFF,TGCAGTGCTAGAGAACCCAGGGGGACACCGGGGGAGCTGTTTTTT
-,-,TRBJ2-7,TRBV10-3,CAIGDRSYEQYF,TGTGCCATCGGTGACCGGTCCTACGAGCAGTACTTC
TRBD1,-,TRBJ1-1,TRBV4-1,CASSEDRGRRTEAFF,TGCGCCAGCAGCGAGGACAGGGGGCGGCGAACTGAAGCTTTCTTT
-,few,TRBJ2-5,TRBV20-1,CSAKEGSEETQYF,TGCAGTGCCAAAGAGGGGTCCGAAGAGACCCAGTACTTC
-,-,TRBJ2-7,TRBV2,CASTPGRGTSEQYF,TGTGCCAGCACGCCGGGCCGGGGAACTAGCGAGCAGTACTTC
-,-,TRBJ2-3,TRBV4-1,CASSQRVAQTDTQYF,TGCGCCAGCAGCCAACGGGTAGCGCAAACAGATACGCAGTATTTT
TRBD1,-,TRBJ1-1,TRBV20-1,CSAAQGGNTEAFF,TGCAGTGCTGCCCAGGGGGGGAACACTGAAGCTTTCTTT
TRBD2,many,TRBJ2-3,TRBV5-1,CASSLSGGSTDTQYF,TGCGCCAGCAGCTTAAGCGGGGGGAGCACAGATACGCAGTATTTT
-,few,TRBJ2-3,TRBV27,CASSWGRITDTQYF,TGTGCCAGCAGTTGGGGACGAATCACAGATACGCAGTATTTT